Reported below is one T cell receptor beta chain. This sample is drawn from a study of beta chain features in type 1 diabetes. For the study at large: Age and gender were similar between patients and healthy donors, as were cell yields.

Expressed TCRB transcripts got sequenced, as all isolated RNA was reverse transcribed. Assay used: immunoSEQ multiplex PCR; TCRdb lists only in-frame clones, some missing. The table lists around 300,000 clones, approximately 8% of them singletons. Sequenced sample: central memory CD4+ T cells from blood. The source of this sequence is a woman younger than 30 in good health.

The CDR3 DNA reads TGTGCCTGGAGTTGGAGTAACACTGAAGCTTTCTTT. This codes for CAWSWSNTEAFF. V and J are TRBV30 and TRBJ1-1, with unresolved D. The CDR3 sequence is 12 residues long. Per germline, CDR1 GTSNPN and CDR2 SVGIG (reference sequence). The V and J ends lost 2 bases and 2 bases respectively, with 6 bases between them.